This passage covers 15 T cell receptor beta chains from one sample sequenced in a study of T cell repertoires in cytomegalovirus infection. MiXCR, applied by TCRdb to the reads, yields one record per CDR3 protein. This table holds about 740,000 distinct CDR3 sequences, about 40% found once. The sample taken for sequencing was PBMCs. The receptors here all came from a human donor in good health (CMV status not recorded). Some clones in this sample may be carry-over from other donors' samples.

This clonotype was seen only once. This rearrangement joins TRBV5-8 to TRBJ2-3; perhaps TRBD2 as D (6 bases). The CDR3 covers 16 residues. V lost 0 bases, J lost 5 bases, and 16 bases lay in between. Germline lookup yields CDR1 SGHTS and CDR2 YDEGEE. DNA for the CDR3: TGTGCCAGCAGCTTGGTACGGTTCGGGAGTTTAGATACGCAGTATTTT. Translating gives CASSLVRFGSLDTQYF.

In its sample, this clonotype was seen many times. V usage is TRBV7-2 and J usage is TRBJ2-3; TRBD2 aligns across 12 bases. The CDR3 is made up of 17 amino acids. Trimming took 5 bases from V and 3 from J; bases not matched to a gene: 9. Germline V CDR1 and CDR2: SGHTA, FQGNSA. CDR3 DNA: TGTGCCAGCAGCGAACAAACCGGACTAGCGGGAACAGATACGCAGTATTTT. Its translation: CASSEQTGLAGTDTQYF.

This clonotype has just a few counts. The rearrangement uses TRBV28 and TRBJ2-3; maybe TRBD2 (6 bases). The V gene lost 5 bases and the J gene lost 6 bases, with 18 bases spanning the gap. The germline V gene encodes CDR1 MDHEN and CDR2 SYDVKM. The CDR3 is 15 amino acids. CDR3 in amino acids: CASSLGTQIGDTQYF. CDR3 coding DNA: TGTGCCAGCAGTCTCGGGACTCAAATAGGGGATACGCAGTATTTT.

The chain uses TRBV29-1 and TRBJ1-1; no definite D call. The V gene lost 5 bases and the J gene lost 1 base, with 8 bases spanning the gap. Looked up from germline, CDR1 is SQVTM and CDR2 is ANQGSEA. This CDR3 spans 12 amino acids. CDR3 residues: CSVRLQNTEAFF. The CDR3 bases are TGCAGCGTTCGACTCCAGAACACTGAAGCTTTCTTT.

CDR3 coding DNA: TGTGCCATCAGCCCGGGACAGGGAGGGTCACCCCTCCACTTT. This codes for CAISPGQGGSPLHF. This chain joins TRBV10-3 and TRBJ1-6, with 9 bases aligning to TRBD1. J gave up 10 bases and V 6 bases, and 7 bases lay outside the gene matches. The CDR3 has 14 amino acids. Germline V gives CDR1 ENHRY, CDR2 SYGVKD.

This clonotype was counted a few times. CDR3 sequence (DNA): TGTGCCAGCAGCCAGAACCGATATGAAAAACTGTTTTTT. The encoded protein is CASSQNRYEKLFF. This chain uses TRBV7-4 with TRBJ1-4; D is uncertain. The CDR3 runs to 13 residues. With 5 bases removed from V and 6 bases from J, the gap between germline ends came to 10 bases. Germline lookup yields CDR1 SGHVT and CDR2 SQSDAQ.

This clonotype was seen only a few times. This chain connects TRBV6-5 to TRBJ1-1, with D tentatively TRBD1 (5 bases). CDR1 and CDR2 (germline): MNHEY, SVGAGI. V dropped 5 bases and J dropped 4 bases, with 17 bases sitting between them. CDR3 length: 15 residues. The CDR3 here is CASSLVGGKGTEAFF. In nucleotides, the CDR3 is TGTGCCAGCAGTCTGGTGGGGGGGAAGGGCACTGAAGCTTTCTTT.

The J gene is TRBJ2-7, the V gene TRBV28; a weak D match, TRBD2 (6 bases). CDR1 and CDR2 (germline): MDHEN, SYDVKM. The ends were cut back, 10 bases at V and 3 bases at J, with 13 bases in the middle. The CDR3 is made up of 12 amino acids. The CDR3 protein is CATAGKGYEQYF. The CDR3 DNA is TGTGCCACCGCGGGGAAGGGCTACGAGCAGTACTTC.

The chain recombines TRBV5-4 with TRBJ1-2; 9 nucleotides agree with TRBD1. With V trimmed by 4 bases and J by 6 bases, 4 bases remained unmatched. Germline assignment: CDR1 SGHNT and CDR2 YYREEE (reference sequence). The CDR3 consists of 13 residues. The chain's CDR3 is CASSRDRENGYTF. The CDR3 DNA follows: TGTGCCAGCAGCAGGGACAGGGAAAATGGCTACACCTTC.

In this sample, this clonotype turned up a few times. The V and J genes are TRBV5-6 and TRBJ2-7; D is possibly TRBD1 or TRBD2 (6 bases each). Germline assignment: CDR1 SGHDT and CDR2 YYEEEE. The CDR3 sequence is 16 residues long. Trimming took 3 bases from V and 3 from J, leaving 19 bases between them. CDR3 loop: CASSSLLGGQDYEQYF. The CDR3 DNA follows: TGTGCCAGCAGCTCCCTTTTGGGGGGCCAAGACTACGAGCAGTACTTC. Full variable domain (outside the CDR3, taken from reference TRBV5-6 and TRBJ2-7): DAGVTQSPTHLIKTRGQQVTLRCSPKSGHDTVSWYQQALGQGPQFIFQYYEEEERQRGNFPDRFSGHQFPNYSSELNVNALLLGDSALYLCASSSLLGGQDYEQYFGPGTRLTVT.

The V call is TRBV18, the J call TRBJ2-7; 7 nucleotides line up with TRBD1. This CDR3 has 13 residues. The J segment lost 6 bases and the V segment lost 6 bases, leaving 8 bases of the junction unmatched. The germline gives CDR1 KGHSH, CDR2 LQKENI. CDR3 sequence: CASSQQGVSEQYF. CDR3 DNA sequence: TGTGCCAGCTCGCAGCAGGGGGTTAGCGAGCAGTACTTC.

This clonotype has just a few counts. The CDR3 sequence: CASSYSTLAGAYNEQFF. DNA of the CDR3: TGTGCCAGCAGTTACTCGACCCTAGCGGGGGCCTACAATGAGCAGTTCTTC. The V call is TRBV6-6, the J call TRBJ2-1, with 10 bases lining up with TRBD2. The CDR3 is made up of 17 amino acids. From germline, CDR1 is MNHNY and CDR2 SVGAGI (reference sequence). Trimming at V came to 0 bases and at J to 2 bases, leaving 4 bases not matched to a gene.

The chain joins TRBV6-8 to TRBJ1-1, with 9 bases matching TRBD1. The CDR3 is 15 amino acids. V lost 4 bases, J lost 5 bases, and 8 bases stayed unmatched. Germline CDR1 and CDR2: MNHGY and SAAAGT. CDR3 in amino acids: CASSSGTGTQTEAFF. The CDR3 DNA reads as TGTGCCAGCAGTTCTGGGACAGGGACTCAAACTGAAGCTTTCTTT.

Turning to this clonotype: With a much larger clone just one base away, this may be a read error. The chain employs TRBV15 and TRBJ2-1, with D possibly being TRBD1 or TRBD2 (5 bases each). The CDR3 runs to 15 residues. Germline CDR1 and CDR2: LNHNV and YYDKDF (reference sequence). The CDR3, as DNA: TGTGCCACCGGGGCGGGTTCGGGCTCCTACATTGAGCAGTTCTTC. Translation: CATGAGSGSYIEQFF.

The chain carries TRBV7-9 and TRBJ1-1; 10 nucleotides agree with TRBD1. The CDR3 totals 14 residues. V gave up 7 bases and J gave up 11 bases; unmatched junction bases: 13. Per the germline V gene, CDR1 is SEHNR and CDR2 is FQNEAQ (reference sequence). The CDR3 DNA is TGTGCCAGCACCCCGGGACAGGGGTTTATCGGCGCTTTCTTT. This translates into CASTPGQGFIGAFF.